This note documents a single T cell receptor beta chain sequence. The germline V gene has CDR1 SEHNR and CDR2 FQNEAQ (reference sequence). The length of the CDR3 is 17 residues. Unmatched junction bases numbered 12, after V lost 5 bases and J lost 9 bases. These data originate in a study of cytomegalovirus exposure and HLA in healthy donors. The PCR was carried out with 60 Vbeta primers and 13 Jbeta primers. Sequenced by immunoSEQ multiplex PCR; TCRdb stores in-frame clones only, minus some. Of about 84,000 clones in the sample, 63% are singletons; the top ten hold approximately 15%. Sequencing was performed on PBMCs. The rearrangement joins TRBV7-9 to TRBJ2-1, with 14 bases aligning to TRBD2. The receptor comes from a woman aged 40 to 49 in good health and CMV-seropositive. CDR3 amino acids: CASSPSGLAGELVEQFF. As DNA, the CDR3 is TGTGCCAGCAGCCCATCGGGACTAGCGGGAGAATTGGTTGAGCAGTTCTTC.